Below are 28 T cell receptor beta chains sequenced from a single sample in a study of T cells in Graves' hyperthyroidism and ophthalmopathy. TCR beta CDR3 regions were amplified from RNA transcripts. First-round RT-PCR of the TCR CDR3 relied on the HTBI primer set. MiXCR, applied by TCRdb to the multiplex PCR reads, yields one record per CDR3 protein. The data contain around 620,000 distinct CDR3 sequences, more than 45% of them singletons. Sequencing was carried out using peripheral blood or thyroid tissue (not recorded which). These receptors all stem from an adult woman with Graves' disease, either hyperthyroidism or ophthalmopathy (not recorded which).

This clonotype was detected only a few times. The V call is TRBV25-1, the J call TRBJ2-5; D is possibly TRBD1 or TRBD2 (5 bases each). CDR1 and CDR2 from the germline V gene are MGHDK and SYGVNS. CDR3 length equals 16 residues. Between the trimmed V and J ends, which lost 1 base and 1 base, there was a span of 13 bases. Here the CDR3 DNA reads TGTGCCAGCAGTGAATCTGGCCGGGGCGGCCAAGAGACCCAGTACTTC. Translation: CASSESGRGGQETQYF.

Ten or more counts support this clonotype. This chain links TRBV20-1 with TRBJ2-5; a weak D match, TRBD2 (5 bases). The V gene's germline CDR1 is DFQATT and CDR2 SNEGSKA (reference sequence). Trimming cost V 3 bases and J 4 bases, with 12 bases left between them. This CDR3 is 13 amino acids long. The CDR3 loop reads CSASPRARETQYF. CDR3 DNA: TGCAGTGCTAGCCCGCGGGCCAGAGAGACCCAGTACTTC.

This chain links TRBV10-3 with TRBJ1-6; 7 nucleotides agree with TRBD1. Germline CDR1 is ENHRY and CDR2 is SYGVKD. V lost 6 bases to trimming and J lost 7 bases; unmatched junction nucleotides: 6. CDR3 size: 14 residues. CDR3 in amino acids: CAIREGTENSPLHF. The DNA for the CDR3 is TGTGCCATCAGGGAGGGGACAGAGAATTCACCCCTCCACTTT.

With regard to this clonotype: One end of the junction varies from germline; a read error may be responsible. This chain joins TRBV10-3 and TRBJ2-2; 11 positions match TRBD2. The germline V gene encodes CDR1 ENHRY and CDR2 SYGVKD. The CDR3 contains 16 residues. The DNA of the CDR3 is TGTGCCATCAGTGAGTCACTAGCGGGAGAGCCCGGGGAGCTGCCTTTT. Protein sequence: CAISESLAGEPGELPF.

The chain has TRBV30 and TRBJ1-1; D may be TRBD1 (5 bases). Germline values: CDR1 GTSNPN, CDR2 SVGIG (reference sequence). The length of the CDR3 is 13 residues. Trimming took off 0 bases at V and 6 bases at J, with 11 bases between the two ends. This CDR3 is CAWSVEGLSEAFF. The CDR3 bases are TGTGCCTGGAGTGTAGAGGGGCTTTCTGAAGCTTTCTTT. Drawing the rest from reference TRBV30 and TRBJ1-1, the complete variable domain is SQTIHQWPATLVQPVGSPLSLECTVEGTSNPNLYWYRQAAGRGLQLLFYSVGIGQISSEVPQNLSASRPQDRQFILSSKKLLLSDSGFYLCAWSVEGLSEAFFGQGTRLTVV.

The sample holds many counts of this clonotype. The chain uses TRBV5-5 and TRBJ2-7; 7 nucleotides agree with TRBD1. This CDR3 comprises 17 residues. The V gene end was trimmed by 0 bases and the J gene end by 4 bases; junction bases not matched to a gene: 13. Germline-derived CDR1 and CDR2 are SGHKS and YYEKEE (reference sequence). CDR3 protein: CASSLGLTRTGFYEQYF. CDR3 DNA sequence: TGTGCCAGCAGCTTGGGACTAACGAGGACAGGTTTTTACGAGCAGTACTTC. The full variable domain, its missing parts supplied by reference TRBV5-5 and TRBJ2-7, is DAGVTQSPTHLIKTRGQQVTLRCSPISGHKSVSWYQQVLGQGPQFIFQYYEKEERGRGNFPDRFSARQFPNYSSELNVNALLLGDSALYLCASSLGLTRTGFYEQYFGPGTRLTVT.

About this clonotype: Sequence at one end of the junction differs from germline and may be a read error. The chain links TRBV7-3 to TRBJ1-2, with 10 bases that match TRBD1. There are 17 residues in the CDR3. Germline CDR1 SGHTA, CDR2 FQGTGA. The CDR3 protein is CASSPGGQGKPNYGHTF. CDR3 bases: TGTGCCAGCAGCCCCGGGGGACAGGGGAAACCTAACTATGGCCACACCTTC.

This clonotype has a count of ten or more. The chain combines TRBV5-6 with TRBJ1-1; D unclear. V shed 0 bases and J shed 3 bases, with 12 bases lying between them. CDR1 and CDR2 from the germline V gene are SGHDT and YYEEEE. The CDR3 spans 15 residues. DNA of the CDR3: TGTGCCAGCAGCTTGGCCTGGCTCACCGACACTGAAGCTTTCTTT. Amino acid sequence: CASSLAWLTDTEAFF.

The chain uses TRBV6-1 and TRBJ1-4, with D unclear. V was pared by 4 bases and J by 10 bases, with 13 bases between. CDR3 size: 13 residues. Per germline, CDR1 MNHNS and CDR2 SASEGT. The CDR3 nucleotides are TGTGCCAGCAGTGCGGGCCCTCGGGCAAAACTGTTTTTT. Its translation: CASSAGPRAKLFF.

The chain joins TRBV5-1 to TRBJ2-2, with 8 bases that match TRBD1. Germline CDR1 reads SGHRS; CDR2 reads YFSETQ. The CDR3 extends over 12 amino acids. The V segment lost 4 bases and the J segment 15 bases; nucleotides outside the gene matches: 8. CDR3 DNA sequence: TGCGCCAGCAGCGTCTCGGGACAGGCGGTGTTTTTT. It is translated as CASSVSGQAVFF.

The chain recombines TRBV6-5 with TRBJ2-7; 7 bases map to TRBD1. V lost 7 bases, J lost 7 bases, and 13 bases stayed unmatched. CDR3 length: 14 residues. Germline values: CDR1 MNHEY, CDR2 SVGAGI. CDR3 sequence (DNA): TGTGCCAGCACCCGGGACGCCCAGGGGGAGGAGCAGTACTTC. Translation gives CASTRDAQGEEQYF.

The gene calls are TRBV5-6 and TRBJ1-5; TRBD1 matches 7 bases. The junction had 27 bases not matched to a gene; V was cut back by 4 bases and J by 5 bases. The CDR3 runs 21 residues. Germline CDR1 and CDR2: SGHDT and YYEEEE. The CDR3 coding sequence is TGTGCCAGCAGCACCAGGGGGAGGGACTCCCATGAGGCCCATAGGGATCAGCCCCAGCATTTT. Encoded protein: CASSTRGRDSHEAHRDQPQHF.

This clonotype was recorded many times. J is TRBJ2-3 and V is TRBV6-1; 10 bases map to TRBD2. CDR1 and CDR2 from the germline V gene are MNHNS and SASEGT. This CDR3 is 16 amino acids long. The V gene end was trimmed by 7 bases and the J gene end by 1 base; junction bases not matched to a gene: 8. CDR3 nucleotides: TGTGCCAGCATAAAAGCGGGAGGGCCCCGCACAGATACGCAGTATTTT. It translates to CASIKAGGPRTDTQYF.

There are a few counts of this clonotype. CDR3: CASSRVRRNEKLFF. CDR3 bases: TGTGCCAGCAGTCGGGTGCGCAGAAATGAAAAACTGTTTTTT. The chain uses TRBV27 and TRBJ1-4, with D hard to call. The V end lost 5 bases, the J end lost 5 bases, and 12 bases lay between the germline ends. CDR1 MNHEY and CDR2 SMNVEV come from the germline V gene (reference sequence). The CDR3 is 14 amino acids.

This clonotype has at least ten counts. The V call is TRBV5-1, the J call TRBJ1-2, with D unclear. Germline CDR1 SGHRS, CDR2 YFSETQ. With 1 base removed from V and 0 bases from J, the gap between germline ends came to 4 bases. The CDR3 length is 13 residues. CDR3 coding DNA: TGCGCCAGCAGCTTGCAAACTAACTATGGCTACACCTTC. Amino acid sequence: CASSLQTNYGYTF.

This clonotype was recorded many times. This chain joins TRBV20-1 and TRBJ2-7; 8 positions match TRBD1. Germline values: CDR1 DFQATT, CDR2 SNEGSKA (reference sequence). The length of the CDR3 is 16 residues. V was pared by 6 bases and J by 1 base, with 14 bases of the junction left unmatched. In DNA form, the CDR3 reads TGCAGTGCCAGGGGGCAGGGGCCACAGATGTCCTACGAGCAGTACTTC. Translating it yields CSARGQGPQMSYEQYF.

This clonotype has at least ten counts. The chain couples TRBV6-1 to TRBJ1-5; 7 positions match TRBD1. This CDR3 region has 15 residues. Losses at the gene ends were 0 bases for V and 3 bases for J; bases not matched to a gene: 2. Germline assignment: CDR1 MNHNS and CDR2 SASEGT. The DNA of the CDR3 is TGTGCCAGCAGTGAAGCGGGGACAGACAATCAGCCCCAGCATTTT. Translating gives CASSEAGTDNQPQHF.

The chain combines TRBV11-2 with TRBJ2-7; possibly TRBD2 for D (6 bases). The V end lost 5 bases, the J end lost 3 bases, and 14 bases lay between the germline ends. This CDR3 has 14 residues. The germline V gene has CDR1 SGHAT and CDR2 FQNNGV. CDR3 protein: CASSRSGGIYEQYF. CDR3 DNA sequence: TGTGCCAGCAGCCGGAGTGGCGGGATCTACGAGCAGTACTTC. The full variable domain, completed using reference TRBV11-2 and TRBJ2-7, is EAGVAQSPRYKIIEKRQSVAFWCNPISGHATLYWYQQILGQGPKLLIQFQNNGVVDDSQLPKDRFSAERLKGVDSTLKIQPAKLEDSAVYLCASSRSGGIYEQYFGPGTRLTVT.

Points on this clonotype: A much larger clonotype is one base distant, so this may be a read error. J is TRBJ2-2 and V is TRBV7-2; tentative D call: TRBD2 (6 bases). The CDR3 extends over 14 amino acids. In germline, CDR1 is SGHTA, CDR2 FQGNSA. In DNA, the CDR3 is TGTGCCAGCAGCTTTCGGGGGACCACCGGGGAGCTGCTTTTT. Encoded protein: CASSFRGTTGELLF.

This clonotype showed up many times. V usage is TRBV9 and J usage is TRBJ1-5, with 9 bases identical to TRBD1. The CDR3 runs to 17 residues. V was clipped by 3 bases and J by 3 bases; unmatched bases: 10. CDR1 is SGDLS, CDR2 YYNGEE, per germline. The CDR3 nucleotides are TGTGCCAGCAGCGCAAGAGGGACAGGGAATTTCAATCAGCCCCAGCATTTT. This codes for CASSARGTGNFNQPQHF.

The chain joins TRBV12-3 or TRBV12-4 to TRBJ1-4, with TRBD1 matching over 8 bases. V was clipped by 7 bases and J by 0 bases; unmatched bases: 7. The CDR3 is 16 amino acids. The CDR3 DNA sequence: TGTGCCAGCACCTCGACAGGGGATGCAACTAATGAAAAACTGTTTTTT. This sequence encodes CASTSTGDATNEKLFF.

The chain couples TRBV20-1 to TRBJ2-2; 9 positions match TRBD2. There are 15 residues in the CDR3. In germline, CDR1 is DFQATT, CDR2 SNEGSKA (reference sequence). Trimming cost V 6 bases and J 4 bases; bases outside gene matches: 9. CDR3 sequence (DNA): TGCAGTGCACCAGCGGGAGGAGGAGTCACCGGGGAGCTGTTTTTT. Its translation is CSAPAGGGVTGELFF.

Points on this clonotype: The junction does not match germline at one end; this may be a read error. The chain links TRBV6-6 to TRBJ1-2; D gene uncertain. Germline V gene data show CDR1 as MNHNY and CDR2 as SVGAGI (reference sequence). CDR3 length: 12 amino acids. The CDR3 DNA follows: TGTGTCAGCAGACACCCCTCGAAGGGCTACACCTTC. Translating gives CVSRHPSKGYTF.

This rearrangement joins TRBV5-4 to TRBJ2-2; 9 nucleotides match TRBD2. V lost 4 bases to trimming and J lost 5 bases; unmatched junction nucleotides: 6. Germline assignment: CDR1 SGHNT and CDR2 YYREEE (reference sequence). There are 15 residues in the CDR3. The DNA for the CDR3 is TGTGCCAGCAGCCAGCTAGCGGGATCAACCGGGGAGCTGTTTTTT. Its translation is CASSQLAGSTGELFF.

This clonotype was counted at least ten times. The chain carries TRBV6-1 and TRBJ2-7; tentative D call: TRBD2 (5 bases). CDR3 length equals 15 residues. Trimming removed 4 bases from V and 3 bases from J, with 16 bases in between. CDR1 and CDR2 from the germline V gene are MNHNS and SASEGT. CDR3 coding DNA: TGTGCCAGCAGTGGACGAGCGGAGTTCGGCTACGAGCAGTACTTC. Its protein product is CASSGRAEFGYEQYF.

The chain joins TRBV7-9 to TRBJ1-1; a weak D match, TRBD1 (6 bases). Between the trimmed V and J ends, which lost 5 bases and 3 bases, there was a span of 13 bases. The CDR3 spans 14 residues. Germline V CDR1 and CDR2: SEHNR, FQNEAQ (reference sequence). Here the CDR3 DNA reads TGTGCCAGCAGCCTGGACCCAGGGGACACTGAAGCTTTCTTT. It encodes CASSLDPGDTEAFF.

The sample holds one count of this clonotype. CDR3 residues: CASRPSGGYSGANVLTF. In DNA form, the CDR3 reads TGTGCCAGCAGACCGAGTGGGGGGTACTCTGGGGCCAACGTCCTGACTTTC. This chain joins TRBV2 and TRBJ2-6, with D perhaps matching TRBD2 (6 bases). The germline V gene encodes CDR1 SNHLY and CDR2 FYNNEI. The CDR3 runs 17 residues. V was shortened by 6 bases and J by 0 bases, with 15 bases between the two germline ends.

The genes are TRBV20-1 and TRBJ1-1; tentatively, D is TRBD1 (5 bases). The CDR3 is 18 residues long. V was clipped by 0 bases and J by 2 bases, with 22 bases between them. CDR1 DFQATT and CDR2 SNEGSKA come from the germline V gene (reference sequence). CDR3: CSARDRIKGDQPNTEAFF. The CDR3 DNA follows: TGCAGTGCTAGAGATCGGATAAAAGGGGACCAACCTAACACTGAAGCTTTCTTT.